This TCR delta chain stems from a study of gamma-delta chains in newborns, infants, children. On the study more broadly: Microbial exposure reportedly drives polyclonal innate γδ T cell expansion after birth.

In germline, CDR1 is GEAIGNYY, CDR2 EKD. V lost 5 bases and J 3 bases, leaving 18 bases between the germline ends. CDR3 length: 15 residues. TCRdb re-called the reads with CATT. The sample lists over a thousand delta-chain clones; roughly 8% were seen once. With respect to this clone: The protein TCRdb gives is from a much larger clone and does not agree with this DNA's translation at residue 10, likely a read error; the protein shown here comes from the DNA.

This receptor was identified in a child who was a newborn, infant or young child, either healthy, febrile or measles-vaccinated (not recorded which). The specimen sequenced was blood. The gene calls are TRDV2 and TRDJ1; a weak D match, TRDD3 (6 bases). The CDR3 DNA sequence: TGTGCCTGTGTAGGGTTGGATACTGGCGCCGATAAACTCATCTTT. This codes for CACVGLDTGADKLIF.